The T cell receptor beta chain under discussion was sequenced for a study of blood T cell repertoires in COVID-19. Seattle patient enrollment occurred during active infection, with longitudinal follow-up thereafter. In the authors' methods: The authors estimated nucleated cell counts from reference gene primer amplification. Measured with immunoSEQ multiplex PCR; TCRdb has only the in-frame clones, and not every one. That table is the source of V, J and clone size, and D and trimming were worked out from the DNA. Found here are 260,000 or so clones, roughly 79% of them singletons; the top ten hold 6.5% to 9.5%. In germline, CDR1 is SGHNT, CDR2 YYREEE (reference sequence). V gave up 0 bases and J gave up 1 base; unmatched junction bases: 3. This CDR3 has 16 residues.

The sequencing input was peripheral blood. The chain combines TRBV5-4 with TRBJ2-5; 10 bases are a match to TRBD2. The source of this sequence is a woman older than 75 with COVID-19, enrolled during active disease. The DNA for the CDR3 is TGTGCCAGCAGCTTGGAACTAGCGGGGATCCAAGAGACCCAGTACTTC. Its protein product is CASSLELAGIQETQYF.